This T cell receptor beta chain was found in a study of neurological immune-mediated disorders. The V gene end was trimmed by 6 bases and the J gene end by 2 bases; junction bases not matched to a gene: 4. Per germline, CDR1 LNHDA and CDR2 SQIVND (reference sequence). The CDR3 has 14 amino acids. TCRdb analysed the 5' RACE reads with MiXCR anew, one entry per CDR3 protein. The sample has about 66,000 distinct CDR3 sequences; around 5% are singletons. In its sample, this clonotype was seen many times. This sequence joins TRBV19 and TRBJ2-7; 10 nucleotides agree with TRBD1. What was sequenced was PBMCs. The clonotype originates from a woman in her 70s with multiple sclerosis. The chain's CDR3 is CASRGTGVPYEQYF. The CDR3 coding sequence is TGTGCCAGTAGGGGGACAGGGGTCCCCTACGAGCAGTACTTC.